What follows are 18 T cell receptor beta chains derived from one specimen sequenced in a study of identical twins. Via MiXCR, TCRdb re-called the 5' RACE reads, giving one row per CDR3 protein. Here the sample spans more than 1.5 million distinct CDR3 sequences, about 32% being singletons. The sample consisted of cord blood. The receptors here all came from a newborn girl in good health.

This clonotype was seen a handful of times. The chain is built from TRBV3-1 and TRBJ2-1; TRBD2 matches 9 bases. Germline CDR1 reads LGHDT; CDR2 reads YNNKEL (reference sequence). Unmatched junction bases numbered 4, after V lost 0 bases and J lost 7 bases. The CDR3 covers 15 residues. The CDR3 DNA reads as TGTGCCAGCAGCCAAGAGCTAGCGGGATCAAATGAGCAGTTCTTC. It specifies CASSQELAGSNEQFF.

The chain joins TRBV12-3 or TRBV12-4 to TRBJ2-3; 8 bases are shared with TRBD2. The trim removed 3 bases at V and 0 bases at J, leaving 11 bases unmatched. CDR3 size: 18 residues. CDR3 region: CASSFYSGGPTSTDTQYF. The CDR3 bases are TGTGCCAGCAGTTTCTACAGCGGGGGCCCTACTAGCACAGATACGCAGTATTTT.

This clonotype has a handful of counts. The V call is TRBV12-3 or TRBV12-4, the J call TRBJ2-3; D remains ambiguous. V gave up 7 bases and J gave up 1 base, with 9 bases separating them. This CDR3 spans 13 amino acids. Here the CDR3 reads CASKDEGTDTQYF. Written as DNA, the CDR3 is TGTGCCAGCAAGGACGAGGGCACAGATACGCAGTATTTT.

The chain uses TRBV20-1 and TRBJ2-7; 8 nucleotides agree with TRBD2. Germline V gene sequence: CDR1 DFQATT, CDR2 SNEGSKA (reference sequence). The V gene end was trimmed by 7 bases and the J gene end by 6 bases; junction bases not matched to a gene: 14. The CDR3 length is 14 residues. The CDR3 sequence is CSVSLRSGMAEQYF. In DNA form, the CDR3 reads TGCAGTGTTTCCCTCCGTAGCGGGATGGCCGAGCAGTACTTC.

In its sample, this clonotype was seen a few times. The CDR3 DNA reads as TGCGCCAGCAGCTTGAGCCTAGCGGGGACCAATGAGCAGTACTTC. Translation: CASSLSLAGTNEQYF. The chain is built from TRBV5-1 and TRBJ2-1; 9 bases are a match to TRBD2. The DNA end lines up better with TRBJ2-7; the J call may be wrong. The CDR3 is made up of 15 amino acids. The germline V gene encodes CDR1 SGHRS and CDR2 YFSETQ.

This clonotype was seen a few times. V gene TRBV4-2 combines with J gene TRBJ1-2; D possibly corresponds to TRBD1 (6 bases). This CDR3 is built from 15 residues. The V end was cut by 7 bases, the J end by 8 bases, with 23 bases between. CDR1 and CDR2 (germline): LGHNA, YNFKEQ. CDR3 in DNA: TGTGCCAGCACAGTAGACAGGACAGCGTCTTACGGCTACACCTTC. Its translation is CASTVDRTASYGYTF.

V is TRBV4-2 and J is TRBJ1-4; no clear D gene. Germline V gene data show CDR1 as LGHNA and CDR2 as YNFKEQ. The CDR3 covers 12 residues. Trimming removed 0 bases from V and 13 bases from J, with 9 bases in between. The CDR3 loop is CASSQDARRLFF. The CDR3 nucleotides read TGTGCCAGCAGCCAAGATGCCCGGAGACTGTTTTTT.

Ten or more counts support this clonotype. This chain joins TRBV28 and TRBJ1-2; D remains ambiguous. Germline V gene data show CDR1 as MDHEN and CDR2 as SYDVKM. This CDR3 is built from 14 residues. Trimming pared 8 bases from V and 5 bases from J, leaving 18 bases between. Here the CDR3 DNA reads TGTGCCAGCGATCCCTCCTTAGGAGGGTATGGCTACACCTTC. It is translated as CASDPSLGGYGYTF.

Concerning this clonotype itself: A much larger clone is a single base away; this may be a read error. This CDR3 fails to terminate in the conserved phenylalanine or tryptophan, so it likely reflects a read error. DNA for the CDR3: TGTGCCAGCAGTTTATTCCAAGGGGAAAACATTCAGTACTGC. This codes for CASSLFQGENIQYC. The V call is TRBV12-3 or TRBV12-4, the J call TRBJ2-4, with a tentative D call TRBD1 (5 bases). The CDR3 is 14 amino acids. V lost 2 bases and J 5 bases, leaving 10 bases between the germline ends.

In its sample, this clonotype was seen a few times. The DNA of the CDR3 is TGTGCCAGCGGGGACAGGGGAACATACGAGCAGTACTTC. Translating it yields CASGDRGTYEQYF. This rearrangement joins TRBV27 to TRBJ2-7; 10 nucleotides match TRBD1. CDR3 size: 13 residues. V shed 8 bases and J 4 bases; nucleotides not matched to a gene: 5. The germline gives CDR1 MNHEY, CDR2 SMNVEV (reference sequence).

The chain employs TRBV7-9 and TRBJ1-1, with 10 bases that match TRBD1. This CDR3 comprises 15 residues. Germline loops: CDR1 SEHNR, CDR2 FQNEAQ (reference sequence). Trimming at V came to 5 bases and at J to 4 bases, leaving 7 bases not matched to a gene. CDR3 sequence: CASSNRDRGSTEAFF. CDR3 sequence (DNA): TGTGCCAGCAGCAACCGGGACAGGGGTTCCACTGAAGCTTTCTTT.

This chain uses TRBV9 with TRBJ1-2; D unresolved. The CDR3 extends over 14 amino acids. Per germline, CDR1 SGDLS and CDR2 YYNGEE. V was trimmed by 7 bases and J by 4 bases, leaving 17 bases between them. CDR3 loop: CASVGSRVSYGYTF. The CDR3 region has the DNA TGTGCCAGCGTAGGATCTAGGGTTTCCTATGGCTACACCTTC.

The V call is TRBV27, the J call TRBJ2-1; 7 bases fit TRBD2. This CDR3 comprises 14 residues. The germline V gene has CDR1 MNHEY and CDR2 SMNVEV (reference sequence). V lost 7 bases to trimming and J lost 1 base; unmatched junction nucleotides: 4. CDR3 bases: TGTGCCAGCAAAGCGGGACCATCCTACAATGAGCAGTTCTTC. This codes for CASKAGPSYNEQFF.

The chain uses TRBV3-1 and TRBJ2-3; the D gene could be TRBD1 or TRBD2 (5 bases each). The CDR3 sequence is 11 residues long. Germline V gene lookup returns CDR1 LGHDT and CDR2 YNNKEL (reference sequence). Trimming removed 4 bases at V and 13 bases at J, with 12 bases between. CDR3: CASSLGARKYF. CDR3 nucleotides: TGTGCCAGCAGCCTCGGGGCCCGAAAGTATTTT.

There are a few counts of this clonotype. The rearrangement uses TRBV3-1 and TRBJ2-3; 14 nucleotides agree with TRBD2. Trimming removed 3 bases from V and 5 bases from J; junction bases left unmatched: 7. Germline V gene sequence: CDR1 LGHDT, CDR2 YNNKEL (reference sequence). The CDR3 runs 17 residues. The CDR3 DNA sequence: TGTGCCAGCAGCCACCTGACTAGCGGGGGGGGCGGAGATACGCAGTATTTT. Translated, it gives CASSHLTSGGGGDTQYF.

The V call is TRBV4-1, the J call TRBJ2-1; no clear D. CDR1 is MGHRA and CDR2 is YSYEKL in the germline V gene. V gave up 1 base and J gave up 7 bases, with 8 bases separating them. This CDR3 spans 13 amino acids. CDR3 amino acids: CASSQGTRNEQFF. The CDR3 nucleotides are TGCGCCAGCAGCCAAGGGACGAGAAATGAGCAGTTCTTC.

The chain uses TRBV28 and TRBJ2-1; D unclear. With 1 base removed from V and 3 bases from J, the gap between germline ends came to 10 bases. The CDR3 spans 15 residues. CDR1 and CDR2 from the germline V gene are MDHEN and SYDVKM. CDR3 sequence reads: CASSLFSLHYNEQFF. DNA of the CDR3: TGTGCCAGCAGTTTATTTTCACTACACTACAATGAGCAGTTCTTC.

The chain is built from TRBV29-1 and TRBJ2-6, with 7 bases that match TRBD1. CDR1 and CDR2 from the germline V gene are SQVTM and ANQGSEA. Losses at the gene ends were 4 bases for V and 2 bases for J; bases not matched to a gene: 8. CDR3 length: 16 amino acids. The CDR3 protein is CSVVNRGVAGANVLTF. The CDR3 DNA reads as TGCAGCGTTGTTAACAGGGGAGTAGCTGGGGCCAACGTCCTGACTTTC.